The rows below give T cell receptor beta chains drawn from one sample of a study of Ad26.COV2.S vaccination and SARS-CoV-2 variants. TCRdb's table, derived via immunoSEQ multiplex PCR, lists solely in-frame clones and lacks some. This table holds some 480,000 clones, around 85% found once. This material consisted of peripheral blood, taken in a trial of Ad26.COV2.S vaccine versus placebo. The source of these receptors is a person between 18 and 59 years old who received the Ad26.COV2.S COVID-19 vaccine or a placebo. Each CDR3 is given with its conserved first and last residue.

j_call v_call cdr3_aa
TRBJ2-7 TRBV28 CASSSGGQDSYEQYF
TRBJ1-3 TRBV30 CAWSTSGNTIYF
TRBJ1-1 TRBV30 CAWSVLGGTEAFF
TRBJ2-5 TRBV7-9 CASSVFAAGETQYF
TRBJ2-3 TRBV24-1 CATSEVGPTDTQYF
TRBJ2-2 TRBV9 CASSKQGDTGELFF
TRBJ2-7 TRBV27 CASSLLGGDSYEQYF
TRBJ1-2 TRBV4-2 CASSQDPGTYGYTF
TRBJ1-5 TRBV5-4 CASSLRLSGGGDQPQHF
TRBJ2-3 TRBV3-1/TRBV3-2 CASSQDWPSADTQYF
TRBJ1-4 TRBV24-1 CATSGGQGPNEKLFF
TRBJ1-2 TRBV2 CASTPSGFPRYGYTF
TRBJ2-3 TRBV7-2 CASGLDRVPDTQYF
TRBJ2-3 TRBV28 CASSPGLGGDTQYF
TRBJ2-7 TRBV15 CATSRDRGYYEQYF